This T cell receptor beta chain is from a study of OX40 agonist ivuxolimab in advanced cancers. A word on this clone: Its antigen is unknown.

Study-wide points: Patients with a partial response at 0.1-3.0 mg/kg had among the lowest clonal expansion. Mean expanded clone counts were higher in CD8+ than CD4+ T cells.

Sequencing was performed with immunoSEQ multiplex PCR; in TCRdb, only in-frame clones are kept and a portion is missing. The sample yields approximately 56,000 clones, roughly four fifths seen once. Trimming left V 2 bases short and J 4 bases short, with 10 bases between. The germline V gene has CDR1 SGHRS and CDR2 YFSETQ. The CDR3 spans 14 residues. This chain uses TRBV5-1 with TRBJ2-1; TRBD1 or TRBD2 may be the D gene (5 bases each). Source: CD4+ or CD8+ T cells sorted from blood, taken in a trial of the OX40 agonist ivuxolimab. This TCR was recovered from an adult with an advanced solid tumor such as melanoma, head and neck, liver or kidney cancer. For the CDR3, the DNA is TGCGCCAGCAGCTTCGGGGACGGTTACAATGAGCAGTTCTTC. Its translation is CASSFGDGYNEQFF.